This T cell receptor (beta chain) was sequenced during a study of blood T cell repertoires in COVID-19. Study in general: In each case, the material was cDNA or gDNA derived from T cells, B-cell-depleted T cells, or PBMCs.

Some clones are missing from TCRdb's copy, which holds only in-frame ones; the method was immunoSEQ multiplex PCR. The sample shows about 40,000 clones, approximately 88% of them seen only once. Trimming removed 1 base from V and 0 bases from J, with 4 bases in between. This CDR3 contains 14 residues. Germline CDR1 MNHEY, CDR2 SVGEGT. The source of this sequence is a woman aged 70-85 years with acute or convalescent COVID-19. The rearrangement links TRBV6-2 or TRBV6-3 to TRBJ1-5; D unclear. What was sequenced was peripheral blood. Here the CDR3 DNA reads TGTGCCAGCAGTTACTTCGGTAGCAATCAGCCCCAGCATTTT. It codes for CASSYFGSNQPQHF.